The entry below gives a single T cell receptor beta chain sequence along with its context. As yet, its antigen is unknown. This sample was taken from a study of cytomegalovirus exposure and HLA in healthy donors. Study-level background: A later analysis reported the same platform for the roughly 120 validation repertoires and the approximately 700 first-cohort repertoires.

V dropped 4 bases and J dropped 6 bases, with 16 bases sitting between them. This CDR3 contains 15 residues. Germline V CDR1 and CDR2: MGHRA, YSYEKL. Study-level findings and limits: Within the approximately 110 validation repertoires, first-cohort TCR clusters tended to co-occur, according to a later analysis. Cytomegalovirus association was assigned to 150 to 200 TCR beta chains.

TCRdb keeps only in-frame clones here, not all; method: immunoSEQ multiplex PCR. Of roughly 110,000 clones listed, around 89% were seen once; the top ten hold about 1.8%. The TCR sequence derives from a woman under 30 in good health and CMV-seropositive. Sequenced material: PBMCs. The rearrangement links TRBV4-1 to TRBJ1-5; D may be TRBD1 (6 bases). The DNA of the CDR3 is TGCGCCAGCAGCCCCCCTGGGGGACACAGTCAGCCCCAGCATTTT. Its protein product is CASSPPGGHSQPQHF.